This T cell receptor (beta chain) was captured in a study of CD8+ T cells in alopecia areata. Reverse transcribed after extraction, RNA yielded cDNA as the sequencing template. The protocol was immunoSEQ multiplex PCR, while the TCRdb copy is restricted to in-frame clones and leaves out a portion. The table records more than 110,000 clones, 45% to 65% of them present only once. V was pared by 7 bases and J by 5 bases, with 7 bases of the junction left unmatched. The germline V gene has CDR1 SQVTM and CDR2 ANQGSEA. The CDR3 is 12 amino acids. This clone was observed a handful of times. Treatment given: oral pan-JAK inhibitor, 5-10 mg twice daily.

The rearrangement joins TRBV29-1 to TRBJ1-1; 7 nucleotides line up with TRBD1. Specimen: CD8+ T cells sorted from blood, collected at week 4, from a patient treated with tofacitinib. The TCR originated in a human donor with alopecia areata. Written as DNA, the CDR3 is TGCAGCGCCCTACAGGGGAGTACTGAAGCTTTCTTT. This encodes CSALQGSTEAFF.